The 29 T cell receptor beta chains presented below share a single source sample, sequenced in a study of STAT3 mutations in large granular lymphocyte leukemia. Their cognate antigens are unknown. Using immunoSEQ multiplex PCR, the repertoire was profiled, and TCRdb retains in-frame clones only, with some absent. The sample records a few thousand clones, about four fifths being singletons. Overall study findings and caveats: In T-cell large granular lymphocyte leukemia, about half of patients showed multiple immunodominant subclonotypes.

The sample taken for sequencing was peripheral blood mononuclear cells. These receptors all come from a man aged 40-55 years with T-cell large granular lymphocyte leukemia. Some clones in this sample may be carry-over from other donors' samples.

CDR3 DNA: TGTGCCAGCAGTTTAAAGCTAGCGACGGATACGCAGTATTTT. It codes for CASSLKLATDTQYF. V and J are TRBV27 and TRBJ2-3, with D perhaps TRBD2 (6 bases). Germline V lookup: CDR1 MNHEY, CDR2 SMNVEV (reference sequence). Trimming shortened V by 2 bases and J by 6 bases, and 12 bases separated the two germline ends. The CDR3 runs to 14 residues.

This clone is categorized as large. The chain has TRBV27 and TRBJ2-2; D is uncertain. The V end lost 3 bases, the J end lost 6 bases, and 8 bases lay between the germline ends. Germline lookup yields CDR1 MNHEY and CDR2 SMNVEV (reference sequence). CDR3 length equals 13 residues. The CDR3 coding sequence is TGTGCCAGCAGTTTCACTGTAGCCGGGGAGCTGTTTTTT. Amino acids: CASSFTVAGELFF.

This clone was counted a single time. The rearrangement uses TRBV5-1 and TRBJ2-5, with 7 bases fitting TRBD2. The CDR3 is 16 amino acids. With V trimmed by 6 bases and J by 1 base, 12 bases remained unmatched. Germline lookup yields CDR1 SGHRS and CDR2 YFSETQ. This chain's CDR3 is CASTRGGGGLQETQYF. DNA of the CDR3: TGCGCCAGCACCCGGGGCGGGGGAGGCCTCCAAGAGACCCAGTACTTC.

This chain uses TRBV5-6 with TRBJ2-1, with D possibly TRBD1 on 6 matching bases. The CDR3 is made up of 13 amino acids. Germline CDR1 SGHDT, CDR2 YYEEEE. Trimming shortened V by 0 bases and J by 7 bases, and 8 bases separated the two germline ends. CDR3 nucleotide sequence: TGTGCCAGCAGCTTGGACAGGGCAAATGAGCAGTTCTTC. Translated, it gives CASSLDRANEQFF.

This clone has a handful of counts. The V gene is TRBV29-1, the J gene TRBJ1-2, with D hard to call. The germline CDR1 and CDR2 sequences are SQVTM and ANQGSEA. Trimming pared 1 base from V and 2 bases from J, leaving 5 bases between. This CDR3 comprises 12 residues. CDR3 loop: CSVEGTNYGYTF. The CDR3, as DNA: TGCAGCGTTGAAGGGACCAACTATGGCTACACCTTC.

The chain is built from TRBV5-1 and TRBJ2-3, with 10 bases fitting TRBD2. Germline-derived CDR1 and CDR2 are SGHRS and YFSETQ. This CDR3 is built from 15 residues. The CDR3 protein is CASQRGGARTDTQYF. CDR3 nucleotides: TGCGCTTCTCAGCGGGGGGGAGCCAGGACAGATACGCAGTATTTT.

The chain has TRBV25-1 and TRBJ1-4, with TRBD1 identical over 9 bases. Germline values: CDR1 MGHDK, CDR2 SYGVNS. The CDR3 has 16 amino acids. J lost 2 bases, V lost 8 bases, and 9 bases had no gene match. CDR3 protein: CASGHTGGLTNEKLFF. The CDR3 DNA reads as TGTGCCAGCGGACACACAGGGGGCTTGACTAATGAAAAACTGTTTTTT.

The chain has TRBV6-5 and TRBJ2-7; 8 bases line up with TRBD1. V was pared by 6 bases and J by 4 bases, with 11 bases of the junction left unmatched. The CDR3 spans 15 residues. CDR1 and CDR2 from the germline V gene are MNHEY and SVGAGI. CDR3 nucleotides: TGTGCCAGCAGCCTAGGGGGGACAGGAGATTACGAGCAGTACTTC. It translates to CASSLGGTGDYEQYF.

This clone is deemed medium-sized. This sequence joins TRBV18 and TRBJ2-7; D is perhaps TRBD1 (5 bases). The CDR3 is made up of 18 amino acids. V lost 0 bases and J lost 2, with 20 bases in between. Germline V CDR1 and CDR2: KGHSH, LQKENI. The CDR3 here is CASSPPLPDKKFPYEQYF. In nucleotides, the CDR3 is TGTGCCAGCTCACCACCTCTCCCGGACAAAAAATTCCCCTACGAGCAGTACTTC. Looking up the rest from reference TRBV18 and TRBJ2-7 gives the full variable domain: NAGVMQNPRHLVRRRGQEARLRCSPMKGHSHVYWYRQLPEEGLKFMVYLQKENIIDESGMPKERFSAEFPKEGPSILRIQQVVRGDSAAYFCASSPPLPDKKFPYEQYFGPGTRLTVT.

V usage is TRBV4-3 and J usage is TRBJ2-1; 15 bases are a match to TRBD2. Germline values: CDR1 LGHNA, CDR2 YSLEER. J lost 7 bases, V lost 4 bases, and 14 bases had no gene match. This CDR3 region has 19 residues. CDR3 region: CASSPLGGTSGGLENEQFF. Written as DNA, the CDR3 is TGCGCCAGCAGCCCCCTCGGGGGGACTAGCGGGGGGTTGGAAAATGAGCAGTTCTTC.

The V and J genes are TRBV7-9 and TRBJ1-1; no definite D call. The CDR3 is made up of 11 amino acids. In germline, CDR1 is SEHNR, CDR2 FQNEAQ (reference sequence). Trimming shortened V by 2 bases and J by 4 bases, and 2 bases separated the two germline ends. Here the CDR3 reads CASSLTTEAFF. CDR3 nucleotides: TGTGCCAGCAGCTTAACCACTGAAGCTTTCTTT.

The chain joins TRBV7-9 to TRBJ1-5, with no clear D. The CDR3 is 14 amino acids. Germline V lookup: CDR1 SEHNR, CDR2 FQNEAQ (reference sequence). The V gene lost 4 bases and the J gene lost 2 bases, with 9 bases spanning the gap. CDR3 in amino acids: CASSSPYGNQPQHF. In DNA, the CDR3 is TGTGCCAGCAGCTCACCATACGGCAATCAGCCCCAGCATTTT.

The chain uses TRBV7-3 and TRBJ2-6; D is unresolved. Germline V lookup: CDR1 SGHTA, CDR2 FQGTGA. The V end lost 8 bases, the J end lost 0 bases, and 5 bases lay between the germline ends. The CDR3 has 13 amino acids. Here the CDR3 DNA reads TGTGCCAGCGGCATCTCTGGGGCCAACGTCCTGACTTTC. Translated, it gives CASGISGANVLTF. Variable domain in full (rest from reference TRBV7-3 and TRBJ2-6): GAGVSQTPSNKVTEKGKYVELRCDPISGHTALYWYRQSLGQGPEFLIYFQGTGAADDSGLPNDRFFAVRPEGSVSTLKIQRTERGDSAVYLCASGISGANVLTFGAGSRLTVL.

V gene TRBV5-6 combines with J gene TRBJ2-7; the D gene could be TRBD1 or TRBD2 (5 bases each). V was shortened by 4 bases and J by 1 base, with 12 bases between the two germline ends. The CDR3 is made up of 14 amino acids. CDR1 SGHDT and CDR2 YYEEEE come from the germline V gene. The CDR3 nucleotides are TGTGCCAGCAGCCCCGGGGCAGGGTCCTACGAGCAGTACTTC. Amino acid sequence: CASSPGAGSYEQYF. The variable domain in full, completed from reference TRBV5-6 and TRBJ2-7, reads DAGVTQSPTHLIKTRGQQVTLRCSPKSGHDTVSWYQQALGQGPQFIFQYYEEEERQRGNFPDRFSGHQFPNYSSELNVNALLLGDSALYLCASSPGAGSYEQYFGPGTRLTVT.

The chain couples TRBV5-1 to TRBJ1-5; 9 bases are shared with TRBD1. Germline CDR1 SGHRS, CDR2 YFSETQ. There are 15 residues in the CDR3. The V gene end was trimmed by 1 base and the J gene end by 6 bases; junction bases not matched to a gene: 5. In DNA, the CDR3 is TGCGCCAGCAGCTTGTCGGGACAGGGAGGTCAGCCCCAGCATTTT. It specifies CASSLSGQGGQPQHF.

The CDR3 reads CASSQGARSETQYF. For the CDR3, the DNA is TGTGCCAGCAGCCAGGGAGCGAGGTCAGAGACCCAGTACTTC. V usage is TRBV14 and J usage is TRBJ2-5, with TRBD2 as a possible D gene (5 bases). CDR1 and CDR2 (germline): SGHDN, FVKESK. V lost 3 bases, J lost 4 bases, and 12 bases lay in between. This CDR3 has 14 amino acids. The full variable domain, its missing parts supplied by reference TRBV14 and TRBJ2-5, is EAGVTQFPSHSVIEKGQTVTLRCDPISGHDNLYWYRRVMGKEIKFLLHFVKESKQDESGMPNNRFLAERTGGTYSTLKVQPAELEDSGVYFCASSQGARSETQYFGPGTRLLVL.

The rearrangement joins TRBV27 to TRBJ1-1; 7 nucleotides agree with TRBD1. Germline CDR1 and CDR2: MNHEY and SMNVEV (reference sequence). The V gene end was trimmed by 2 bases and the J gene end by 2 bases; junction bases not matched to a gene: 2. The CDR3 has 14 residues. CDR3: CASSLRGPNTEAFF. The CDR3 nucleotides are TGTGCCAGCAGTTTAAGGGGGCCAAACACTGAAGCTTTCTTT.

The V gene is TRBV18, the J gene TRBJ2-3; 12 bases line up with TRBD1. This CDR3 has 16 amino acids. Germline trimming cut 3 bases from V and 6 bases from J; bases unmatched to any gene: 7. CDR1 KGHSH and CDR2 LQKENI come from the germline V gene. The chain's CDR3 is CASSPVGDRGRDTQYF. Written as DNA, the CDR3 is TGTGCCAGCTCACCCGTAGGGGACAGGGGGCGTGATACGCAGTATTTT.

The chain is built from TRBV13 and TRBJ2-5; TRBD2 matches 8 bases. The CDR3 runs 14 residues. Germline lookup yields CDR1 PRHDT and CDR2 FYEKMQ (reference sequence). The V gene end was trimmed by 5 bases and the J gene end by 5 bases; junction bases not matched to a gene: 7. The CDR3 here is CASSPRGAGETQYF. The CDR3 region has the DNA TGTGCCAGCAGCCCGCGGGGGGCCGGGGAGACCCAGTACTTC.

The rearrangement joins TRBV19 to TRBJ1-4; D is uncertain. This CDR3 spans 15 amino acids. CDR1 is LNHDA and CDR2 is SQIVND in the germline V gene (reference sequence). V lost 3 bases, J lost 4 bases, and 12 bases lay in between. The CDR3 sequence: CASSIQSRINEKLFF. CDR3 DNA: TGTGCCAGTAGTATCCAGAGCCGGATTAATGAAAAACTGTTTTTT.

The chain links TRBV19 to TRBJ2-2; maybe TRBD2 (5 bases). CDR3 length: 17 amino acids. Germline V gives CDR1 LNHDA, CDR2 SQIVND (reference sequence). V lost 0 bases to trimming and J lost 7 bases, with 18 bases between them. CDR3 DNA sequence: TGTGCCAGTAGTATAGATCGCGAGAGGGCCCTGAGCGGGGAGCTGTTTTTT. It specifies CASSIDRERALSGELFF.

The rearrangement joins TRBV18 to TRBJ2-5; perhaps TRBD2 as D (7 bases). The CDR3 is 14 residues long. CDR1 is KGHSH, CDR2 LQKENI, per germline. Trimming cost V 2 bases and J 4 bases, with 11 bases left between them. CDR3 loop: CASSPGGAGETQYF. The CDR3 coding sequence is TGTGCCAGCTCACCAGGGGGGGCCGGAGAGACCCAGTACTTC.

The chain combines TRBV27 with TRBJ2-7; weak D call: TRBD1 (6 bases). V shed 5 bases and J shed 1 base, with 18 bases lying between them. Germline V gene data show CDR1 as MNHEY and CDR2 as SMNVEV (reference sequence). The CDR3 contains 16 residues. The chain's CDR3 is CASSPYRAGDSYEQYF. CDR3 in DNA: TGTGCCAGCAGTCCCTACAGGGCGGGCGATTCCTACGAGCAGTACTTC.

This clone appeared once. The CDR3 DNA sequence: TGTGCCAGCAGTTGGGCGGGAAACTACGAGCAGTACTTC. Translating gives CASSWAGNYEQYF. The rearrangement uses TRBV27 and TRBJ2-7; TRBD2 might be the D (6 bases). The CDR3 covers 13 residues. Trimming shortened V by 4 bases and J by 3 bases, and 10 bases separated the two germline ends. The germline CDR1 and CDR2 sequences are MNHEY and SMNVEV (reference sequence).

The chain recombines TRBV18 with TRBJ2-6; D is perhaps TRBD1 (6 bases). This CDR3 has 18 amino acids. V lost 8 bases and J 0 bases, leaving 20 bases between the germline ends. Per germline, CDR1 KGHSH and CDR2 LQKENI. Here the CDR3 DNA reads TGTGCCAGCCCCCTAAGTGGACAGCCGTACTCTGGGGCCAACGTCCTGACTTTC. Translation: CASPLSGQPYSGANVLTF. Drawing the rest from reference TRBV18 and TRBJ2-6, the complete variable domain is NAGVMQNPRHLVRRRGQEARLRCSPMKGHSHVYWYRQLPEEGLKFMVYLQKENIIDESGMPKERFSAEFPKEGPSILRIQQVVRGDSAAYFCASPLSGQPYSGANVLTFGAGSRLTVL.

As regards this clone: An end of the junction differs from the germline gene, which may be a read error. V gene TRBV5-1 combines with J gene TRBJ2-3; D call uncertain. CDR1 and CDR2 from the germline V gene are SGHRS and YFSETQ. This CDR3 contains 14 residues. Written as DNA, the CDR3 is TGCGCCAGCAGCTTGCAGACGGGTGGAGATGCGCAGTATTTT. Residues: CASSLQTGGDAQYF.

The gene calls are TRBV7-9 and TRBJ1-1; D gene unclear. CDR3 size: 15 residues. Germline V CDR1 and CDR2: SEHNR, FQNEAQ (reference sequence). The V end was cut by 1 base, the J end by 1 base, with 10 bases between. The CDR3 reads CASSLGRRGNTEAFF. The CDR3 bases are TGTGCCAGCAGCTTAGGGAGGCGAGGGAACACTGAAGCTTTCTTT.

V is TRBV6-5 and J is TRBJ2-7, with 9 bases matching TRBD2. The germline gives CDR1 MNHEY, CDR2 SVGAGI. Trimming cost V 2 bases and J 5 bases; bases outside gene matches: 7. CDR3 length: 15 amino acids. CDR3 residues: CASSYPRGGLHEQYF. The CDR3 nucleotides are TGTGCCAGCAGTTACCCGCGGGGGGGCCTCCACGAGCAGTACTTC.

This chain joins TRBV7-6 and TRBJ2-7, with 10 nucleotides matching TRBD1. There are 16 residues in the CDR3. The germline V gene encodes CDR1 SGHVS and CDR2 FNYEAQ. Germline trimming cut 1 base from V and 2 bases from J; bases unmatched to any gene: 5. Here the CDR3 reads CASSLGGTGDTYEQYF. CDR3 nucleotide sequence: TGTGCCAGCAGCTTAGGAGGGACAGGGGATACCTACGAGCAGTACTTC.